A single T cell receptor (beta chain) is shown here with its context. The antigen is undetermined. This specimen belongs to a study of T cell responses to AZD1222 COVID-19 vaccine. Germline loops: CDR1 SGHNT, CDR2 YENEEA. V lost 5 bases, J lost 1 base, and 12 bases lay in between. CDR3 length: 15 amino acids. The study's findings and limits: Spike-specific TCR breadth and depth went up after people got two AZD1222 doses. The donors showed a predominance of white British ancestry and of females, with possible underestimation of clonal diversity.

Generated by immunoSEQ multiplex PCR, the TCRdb table keeps only in-frame clones and is missing some. Found here are some 80,000 clones, roughly 83% of them singletons; the top ten hold roughly 8.7%. The clonotype comes from an adult in good health. Here the sequenced sample was peripheral blood, taken on day 0 of AZD1222 vaccination. This chain connects TRBV11-3 to TRBJ2-1, with TRBD2 as a possible D gene (6 bases). The CDR3 spells CASSQIGGSYNEQFF. CDR3 DNA sequence: TGTGCCAGCAGCCAAATTGGGGGGTCCTACAATGAGCAGTTCTTC.